These 2 T cell receptor beta chains share one sample of origin, sequenced in a study of cytomegalovirus exposure and HLA in healthy donors. PCR amplification relied on 60 Vbeta primers (plus 13 Jbeta primers). The assay was immunoSEQ multiplex PCR, and TCRdb's table has in-frame clones only and misses some. The data contain some 190,000 clones, more than 70% of them singletons. The sample comprised PBMCs. The receptors were gathered from a man aged 25-45 years in good health and CMV-seropositive.

The chain carries TRBV5-1 and TRBJ2-5, with D possibly matching TRBD1 (5 bases). CDR3 length: 15 amino acids. Germline CDR1 reads SGHRS; CDR2 reads YFSETQ. The V and J ends lost 0 bases and 3 bases respectively, with 12 bases between them. CDR3 region: CASSLAQGVEETQYF. CDR3 in DNA: TGCGCCAGCAGCTTGGCCCAAGGGGTCGAAGAGACCCAGTACTTC.

Concerning this clone itself: Additional DNA sequences in this sample encode the identical CDR3. V is TRBV9 and J is TRBJ2-3; unclear D gene. CDR3 length: 12 residues. The V and J ends lost 0 bases and 6 bases respectively, with 5 bases between them. Germline V gene lookup returns CDR1 SGDLS and CDR2 YYNGEE. CDR3 sequence (DNA): TGTGCCAGCAGCGTAGTCGAGGATACGCAGTATTTT. The encoded protein is CASSVVEDTQYF. Full variable domain (rest looked up from reference TRBV9 and TRBJ2-3): DSGVTQTPKHLITATGQRVTLRCSPRSGDLSVYWYQQSLDQGLQFLIQYYNGEERAKGNILERFSAQQFPDLHSELNLSSLELGDSALYFCASSVVEDTQYFGPGTRLTVL.